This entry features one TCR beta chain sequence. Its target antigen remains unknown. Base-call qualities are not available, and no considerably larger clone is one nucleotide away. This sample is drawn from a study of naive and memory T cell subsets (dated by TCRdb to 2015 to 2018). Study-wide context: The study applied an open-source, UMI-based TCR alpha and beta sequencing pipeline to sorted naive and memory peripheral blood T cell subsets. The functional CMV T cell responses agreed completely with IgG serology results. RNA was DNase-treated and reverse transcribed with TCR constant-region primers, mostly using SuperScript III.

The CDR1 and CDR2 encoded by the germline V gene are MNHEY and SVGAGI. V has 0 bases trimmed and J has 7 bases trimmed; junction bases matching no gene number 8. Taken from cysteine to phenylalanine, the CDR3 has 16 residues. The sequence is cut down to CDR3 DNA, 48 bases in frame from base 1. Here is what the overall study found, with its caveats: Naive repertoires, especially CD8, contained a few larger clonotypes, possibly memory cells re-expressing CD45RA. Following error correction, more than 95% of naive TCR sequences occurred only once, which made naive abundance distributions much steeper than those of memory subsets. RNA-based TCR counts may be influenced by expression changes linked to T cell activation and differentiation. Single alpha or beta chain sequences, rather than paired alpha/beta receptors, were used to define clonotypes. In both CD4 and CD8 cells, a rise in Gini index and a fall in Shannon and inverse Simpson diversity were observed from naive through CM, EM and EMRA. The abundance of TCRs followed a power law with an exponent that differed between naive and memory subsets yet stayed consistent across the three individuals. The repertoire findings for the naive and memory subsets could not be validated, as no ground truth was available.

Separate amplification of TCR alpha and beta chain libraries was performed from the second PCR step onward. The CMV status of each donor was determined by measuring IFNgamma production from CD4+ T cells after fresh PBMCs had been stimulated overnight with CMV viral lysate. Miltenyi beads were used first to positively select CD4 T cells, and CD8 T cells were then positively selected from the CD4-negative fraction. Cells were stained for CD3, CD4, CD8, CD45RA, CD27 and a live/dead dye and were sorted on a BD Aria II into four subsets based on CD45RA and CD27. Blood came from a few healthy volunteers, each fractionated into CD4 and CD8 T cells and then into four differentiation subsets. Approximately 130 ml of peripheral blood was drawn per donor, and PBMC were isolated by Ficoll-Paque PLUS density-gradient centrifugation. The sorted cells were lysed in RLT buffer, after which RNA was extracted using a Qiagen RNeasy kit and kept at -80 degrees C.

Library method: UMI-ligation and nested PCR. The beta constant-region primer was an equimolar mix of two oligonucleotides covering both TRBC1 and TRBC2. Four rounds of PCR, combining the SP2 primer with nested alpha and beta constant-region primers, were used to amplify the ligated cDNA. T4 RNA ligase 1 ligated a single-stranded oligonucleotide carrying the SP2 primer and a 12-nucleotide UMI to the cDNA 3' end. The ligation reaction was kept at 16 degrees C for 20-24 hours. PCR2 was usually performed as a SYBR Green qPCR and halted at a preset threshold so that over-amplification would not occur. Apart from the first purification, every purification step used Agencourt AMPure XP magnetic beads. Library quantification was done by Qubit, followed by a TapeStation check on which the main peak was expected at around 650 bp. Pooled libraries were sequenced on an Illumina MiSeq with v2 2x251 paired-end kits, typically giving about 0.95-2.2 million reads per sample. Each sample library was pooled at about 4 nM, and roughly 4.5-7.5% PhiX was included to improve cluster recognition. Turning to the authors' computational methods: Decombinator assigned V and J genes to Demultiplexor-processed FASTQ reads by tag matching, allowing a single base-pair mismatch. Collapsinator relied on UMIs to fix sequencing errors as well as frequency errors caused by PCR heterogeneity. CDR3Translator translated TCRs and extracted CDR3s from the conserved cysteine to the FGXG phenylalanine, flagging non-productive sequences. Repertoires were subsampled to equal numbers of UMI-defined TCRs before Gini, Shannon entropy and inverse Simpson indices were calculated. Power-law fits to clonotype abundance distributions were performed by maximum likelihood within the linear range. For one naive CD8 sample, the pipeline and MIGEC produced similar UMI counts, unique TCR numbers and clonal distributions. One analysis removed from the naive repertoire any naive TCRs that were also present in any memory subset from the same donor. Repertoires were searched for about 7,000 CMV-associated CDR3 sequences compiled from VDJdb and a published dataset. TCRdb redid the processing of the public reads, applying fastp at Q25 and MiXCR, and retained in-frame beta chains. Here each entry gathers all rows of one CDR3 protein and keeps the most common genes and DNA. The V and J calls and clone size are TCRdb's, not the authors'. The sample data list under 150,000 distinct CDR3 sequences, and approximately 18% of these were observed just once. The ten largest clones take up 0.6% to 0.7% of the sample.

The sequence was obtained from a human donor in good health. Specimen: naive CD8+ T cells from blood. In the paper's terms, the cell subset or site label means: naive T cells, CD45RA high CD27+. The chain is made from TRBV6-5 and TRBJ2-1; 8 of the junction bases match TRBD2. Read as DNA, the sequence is TGTGCCAGCAGTTACTCGGATGCGGGAGGAAGAAATGAGCAGTTCTTC. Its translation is CASSYSDAGGRNEQFF.